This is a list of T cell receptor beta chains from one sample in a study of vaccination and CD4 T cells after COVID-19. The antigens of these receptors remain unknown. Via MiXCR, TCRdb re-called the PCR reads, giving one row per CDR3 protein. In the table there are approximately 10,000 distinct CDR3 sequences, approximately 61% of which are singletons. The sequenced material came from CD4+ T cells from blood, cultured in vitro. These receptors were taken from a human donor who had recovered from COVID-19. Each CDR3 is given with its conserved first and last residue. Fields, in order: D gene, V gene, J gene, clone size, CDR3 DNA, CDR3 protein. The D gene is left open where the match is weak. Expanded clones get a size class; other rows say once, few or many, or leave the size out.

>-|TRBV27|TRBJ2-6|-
TGTGCCAGCAGGCTCTCTGGGGCCAACGTCCTGACTTTC
CASRLSGANVLTF
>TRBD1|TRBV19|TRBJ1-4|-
TGTGCCAGTACCCGACAGGGCGGGGAGTACGAAAAACTGTTTTTT
CASTRQGGEYEKLFF
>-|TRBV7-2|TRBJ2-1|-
TGTGCCAGCAGCTTAAGGGCTTTCTCCTACAATGAGCAGTTCTTC
CASSLRAFSYNEQFF
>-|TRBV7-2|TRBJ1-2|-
TGTGCCAGCAGCTGGGGGGACGGCCCGAACTATGGCTACACCTTC
CASSWGDGPNYGYTF
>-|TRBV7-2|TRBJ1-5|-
TGTGCCAGCAGCCTCGTAGGACCTAATCAGCCCCAGCATTTT
CASSLVGPNQPQHF
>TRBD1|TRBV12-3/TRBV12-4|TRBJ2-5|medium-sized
TGTGCCAGCAGTTTTCTAGGTCAGGGGGTTTCGGCGGAGACCCAGTACTTC
CASSFLGQGVSAETQYF
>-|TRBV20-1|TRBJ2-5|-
TGCAGTGCTAGCTCAACGGGAGAGACCCAGTACTTC
CSASSTGETQYF
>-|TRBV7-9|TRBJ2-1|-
TGTGCCAGCACCTCTAGGGGGGCGGGAGAGCCCATAGGTAGGAATGAGCAGTTCTTC
CASTSRGAGEPIGRNEQFF
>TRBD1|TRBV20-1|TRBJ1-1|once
TGCAGGGGGGAGACAGGGGATAAAGCTTTCTTT
CRGETGDKAFF
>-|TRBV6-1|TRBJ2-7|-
TGTGCCAGCAGTGAAGTATCGGCTAGCGTGAGCTACGAGCAGTACTTC
CASSEVSASVSYEQYF
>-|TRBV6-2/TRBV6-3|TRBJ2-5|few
TGTGCCACCAAAGGACTTGGTCGTACGGAGACCCAGTACTTC
CATKGLGRTETQYF
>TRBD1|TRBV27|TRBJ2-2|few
TGTGCCAGCAGCCTTCATTCCCTTACAGGGGCTGCGCTGTTTTTT
CASSLHSLTGAALFF
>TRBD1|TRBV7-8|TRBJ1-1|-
TGTGCCAGCAGCTTCTGGGACAGGGCCACTGAAGCTTTCTTT
CASSFWDRATEAFF
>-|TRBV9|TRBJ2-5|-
TGTGCCAGCAGCGTTTTCTTGGACCCGAGGGCCCAGTACTTC
CASSVFLDPRAQYF
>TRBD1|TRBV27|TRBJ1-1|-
TGTGCCAGCAGTTTAGACAGGGCCTTGAACACTGAAGCTTTCTTT
CASSLDRALNTEAFF
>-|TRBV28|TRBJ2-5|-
TGTGCCAGCAGTTTCTCTACACCAACGGGCCAAGAGACCCAGTACTTC
CASSFSTPTGQETQYF
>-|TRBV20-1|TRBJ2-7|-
TGCAGTGCTGGAGGACACCGAACCTACGAGCAGTACTTC
CSAGGHRTYEQYF
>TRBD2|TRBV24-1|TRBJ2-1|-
TGTGCCACCAGTGAGCCGATGCTAGCGGGAGTTCCGGATGAGCAGTTCTTC
CATSEPMLAGVPDEQFF